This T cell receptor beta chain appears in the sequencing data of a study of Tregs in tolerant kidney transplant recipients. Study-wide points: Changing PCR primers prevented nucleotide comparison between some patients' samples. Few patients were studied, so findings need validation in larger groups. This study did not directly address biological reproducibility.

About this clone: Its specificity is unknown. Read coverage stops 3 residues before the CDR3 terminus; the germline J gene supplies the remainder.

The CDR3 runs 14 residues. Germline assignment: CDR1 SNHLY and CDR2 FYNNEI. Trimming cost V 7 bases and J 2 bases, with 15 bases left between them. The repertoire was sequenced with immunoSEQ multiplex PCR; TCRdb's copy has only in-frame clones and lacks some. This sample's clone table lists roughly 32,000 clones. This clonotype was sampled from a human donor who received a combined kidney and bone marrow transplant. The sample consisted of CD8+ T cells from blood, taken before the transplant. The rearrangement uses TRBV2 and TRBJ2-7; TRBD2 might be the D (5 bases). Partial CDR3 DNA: TGTGCCAGCACCGGGGTCCTCAGAACCTACGAG. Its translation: CASTGVLRTYE. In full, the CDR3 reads CASTGVLRTYEQYF.